Listed below are T cell receptor beta chains from one sample, sequenced in a study of technical replicates of blood from several donors. Profiling relied on immunoSEQ multiplex PCR, and the TCRdb table lists in-frame clones only, not all of them. The sample has 45,000 to 55,000 clones, approximately 95% seen once. The sample consisted of T cells isolated from PBMCs. The source is a human donor in good health. Both conserved end residues are part of each CDR3. Each record gives: V gene, J gene, CDR3 protein.

>TRBV11-2|TRBJ2-7
CASSLRGLDYEQYF
>TRBV9|TRBJ2-5
CASSASGLETQYF
>TRBV6-5|TRBJ1-1
CASSYNGGTEAFF
>TRBV11-2|TRBJ2-7
CASSPSIGDEQYF
>TRBV28|TRBJ2-3
CASSWPGLAGESTDTQYF
>TRBV7-6|TRBJ1-1
CASSWRVPEAFF
>TRBV9|TRBJ1-5
CASSVAGGVGQPQHF
>TRBV6-6|TRBJ2-2
CASSSAGSNTGELFF
>TRBV7-2|TRBJ2-2
CASSAQREYPGELFF
>TRBV6-1|TRBJ1-5
CASSATGGYQPQHF
>TRBV18|TRBJ2-7
CASSFGQGYEQYF
>TRBV28|TRBJ2-5
CASSSGTAEETQYF
>TRBV30|TRBJ1-5
CAWSWGQGSQPQHF
>TRBV6-5|TRBJ2-3
CASSYSINRGPDTQYF
>TRBV30|TRBJ2-7
CAWSVQGWIFEQYF
>TRBV6-5|TRBJ2-7
CATNGGTGSREQYF
>TRBV18|TRBJ1-4
CASSPPLREKLFF
>TRBV4-3|TRBJ2-1
CASSQEVVDNEQFF
>TRBV28|TRBJ1-4
CASSSQDRTNEKLFF
>TRBV9|TRBJ2-7
CASSYDSLLYEQYF
>TRBV7-8|TRBJ2-1
CASSLGAGTGGYNEQFF
>TRBV7-3|TRBJ2-1
CASSITGGSYNEQFF
>TRBV6-5|TRBJ2-5
CASSLRRAGGQETQYF
>TRBV7-8|TRBJ2-1
CASSLGGSGRPSGVEQFF
>TRBV7-8|TRBJ2-7
CASSLAPGEQYF
>TRBV30|TRBJ2-7
CAWSAGVHTYEQYF
>TRBV4-3|TRBJ2-1
CASSQDRGLSGRTDEQFF